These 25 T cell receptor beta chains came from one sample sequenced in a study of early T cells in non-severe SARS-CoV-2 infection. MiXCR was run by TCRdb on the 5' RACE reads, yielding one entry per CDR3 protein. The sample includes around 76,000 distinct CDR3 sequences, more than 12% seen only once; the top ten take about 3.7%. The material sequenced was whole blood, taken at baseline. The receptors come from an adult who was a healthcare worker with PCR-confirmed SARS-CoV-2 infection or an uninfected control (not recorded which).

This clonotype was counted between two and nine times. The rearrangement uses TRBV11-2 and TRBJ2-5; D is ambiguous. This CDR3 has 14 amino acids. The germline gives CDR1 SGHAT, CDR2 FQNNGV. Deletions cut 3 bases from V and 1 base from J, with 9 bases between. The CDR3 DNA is TGTGCCAGCAGCTTTAGAATGGGCCAAGAGACCCAGTACTTC. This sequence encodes CASSFRMGQETQYF.

As DNA, the CDR3 is TGCGCCAGCAGTCCCAATAGCTTGGCTGAAAAACTGTTTTTT. This codes for CASSPNSLAEKLFF. V and J are TRBV5-1 and TRBJ1-4; D is undetermined. With 5 bases removed from V and 7 bases from J, the gap between germline ends came to 15 bases. The CDR3 runs to 14 residues. Germline-derived CDR1 and CDR2 are SGHRS and YFSETQ.

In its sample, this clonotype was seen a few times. This CDR3 reads CASSPRVAQETQYF. The CDR3 DNA reads TGTGCCAGCAGCCCAAGAGTAGCCCAAGAGACCCAGTACTTC. V gene TRBV7-6 combines with J gene TRBJ2-5; D is uncertain. The CDR3 is made up of 14 amino acids. V lost 5 bases, J lost 1 base, and 11 bases lay in between. CDR1 is SGHVS and CDR2 is FNYEAQ in the germline V gene.

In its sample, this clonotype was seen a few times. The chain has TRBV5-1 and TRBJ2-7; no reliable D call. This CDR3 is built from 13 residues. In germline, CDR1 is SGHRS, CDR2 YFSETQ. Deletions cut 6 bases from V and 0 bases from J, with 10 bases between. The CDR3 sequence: CASNDKVSYEQYF. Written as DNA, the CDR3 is TGCGCCAGCAATGATAAGGTCTCCTACGAGCAGTACTTC. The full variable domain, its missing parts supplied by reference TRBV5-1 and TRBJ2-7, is KAGVTQTPRYLIKTRGQQVTLSCSPISGHRSVSWYQQTPGQGLQFLFEYFSETQRNKGNFPGRFSGRQFSNSRSEMNVSTLELGDSALYLCASNDKVSYEQYFGPGTRLTVT.

As DNA, the CDR3 is TGTGCCAGCAGCTACGGGACGGCCTATGGCTACACCTTC. Protein sequence: CASSYGTAYGYTF. The V and J genes are TRBV28 and TRBJ1-2; D possibly corresponds to TRBD1 (5 bases). The V gene's germline CDR1 is MDHEN and CDR2 SYDVKM. The CDR3 is 13 residues long. V was clipped by 6 bases and J by 4 bases, with 12 bases between them.

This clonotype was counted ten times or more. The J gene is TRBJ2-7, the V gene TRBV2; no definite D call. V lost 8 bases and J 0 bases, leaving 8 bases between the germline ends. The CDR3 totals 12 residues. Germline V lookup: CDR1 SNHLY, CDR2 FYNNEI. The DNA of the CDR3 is TGTGCCAGCGCCGGGCGCTCCTACGAGCAGTACTTC. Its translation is CASAGRSYEQYF. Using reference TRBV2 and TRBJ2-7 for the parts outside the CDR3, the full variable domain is EPEVTQTPSHQVTQMGQEVILRCVPISNHLYFYWYRQILGQKVEFLVSFYNNEISEKSEIFDDQFSVERPDGSNFTLKIRSTKLEDSAMYFCASAGRSYEQYFGPGTRLTVT.

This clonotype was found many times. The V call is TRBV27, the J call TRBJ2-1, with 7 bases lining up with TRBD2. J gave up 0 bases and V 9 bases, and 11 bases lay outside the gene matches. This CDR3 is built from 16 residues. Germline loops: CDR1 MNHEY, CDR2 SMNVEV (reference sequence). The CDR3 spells CASAVRLALSYNEQFF. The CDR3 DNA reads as TGTGCCAGTGCCGTGAGACTAGCCCTCTCCTACAATGAGCAGTTCTTC.

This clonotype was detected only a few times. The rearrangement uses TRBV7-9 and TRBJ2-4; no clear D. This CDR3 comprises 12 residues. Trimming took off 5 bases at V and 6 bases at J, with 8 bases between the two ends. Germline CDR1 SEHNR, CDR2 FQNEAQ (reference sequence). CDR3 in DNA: TGTGCCAGCAGCCCCTCGGGAAACATTCAGTACTTC. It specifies CASSPSGNIQYF.

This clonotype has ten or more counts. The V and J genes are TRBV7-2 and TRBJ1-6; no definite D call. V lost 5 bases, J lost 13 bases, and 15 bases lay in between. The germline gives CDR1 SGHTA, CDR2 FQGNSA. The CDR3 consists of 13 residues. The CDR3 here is CASSAFNASPLHF. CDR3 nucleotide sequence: TGTGCCAGCAGCGCCTTCAACGCCTCGCCCCTCCACTTT.

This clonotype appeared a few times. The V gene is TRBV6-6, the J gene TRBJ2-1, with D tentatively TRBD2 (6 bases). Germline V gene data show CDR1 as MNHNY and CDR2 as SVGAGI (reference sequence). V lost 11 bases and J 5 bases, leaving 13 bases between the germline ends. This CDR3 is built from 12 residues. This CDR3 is CAARERDNEQFF. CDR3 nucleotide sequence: TGTGCCGCCCGGGAGAGGGACAATGAGCAGTTCTTC.

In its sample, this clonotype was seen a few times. CDR3 DNA: TGTGCCAGCAGTAGAATGAGGGCGCAGGGGTGGCGAACGAACACTGAAGCTTTCTTT. Amino acids: CASSRMRAQGWRTNTEAFF. The chain links TRBV28 to TRBJ1-1; D might be TRBD1 (6 bases). The CDR3 covers 19 residues. V was pared by 5 bases and J by 1 base, with 26 bases between. CDR1 and CDR2 (germline): MDHEN, SYDVKM.

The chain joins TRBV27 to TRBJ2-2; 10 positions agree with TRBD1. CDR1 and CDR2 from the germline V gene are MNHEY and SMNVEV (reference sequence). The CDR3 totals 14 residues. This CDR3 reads CDPRDRGNTGELFF. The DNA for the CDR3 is TGTGACCCCCGGGACAGGGGGAACACCGGGGAGCTGTTTTTT.

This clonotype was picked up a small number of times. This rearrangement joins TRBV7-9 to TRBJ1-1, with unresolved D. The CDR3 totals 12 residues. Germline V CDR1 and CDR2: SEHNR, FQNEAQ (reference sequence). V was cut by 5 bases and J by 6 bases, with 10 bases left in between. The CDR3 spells CASSLGPAEAFF. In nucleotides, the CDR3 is TGTGCCAGCAGCCTCGGACCTGCTGAAGCTTTCTTT.

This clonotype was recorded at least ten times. The CDR3 loop reads CASRTGTGGGYGYTF. DNA for the CDR3: TGCGCCAGCCGGACCGGGACAGGGGGCGGCTATGGCTACACCTTC. V gene TRBV5-1 combines with J gene TRBJ1-2, with 12 bases matching TRBD1. This CDR3 is 15 amino acids long. After removal of 7 bases from V and 4 bases from J, the junction contained 8 bases not matched to a gene. Germline V gives CDR1 SGHRS, CDR2 YFSETQ.

CDR3 protein: CASSYSGNQETQYF. The CDR3 DNA follows: TGTGCCAGCAGCTATAGCGGGAATCAAGAGACCCAGTACTTC. The chain couples TRBV5-4 to TRBJ2-5; 8 bases are a match to TRBD2. Losses at the gene ends were 3 bases for V and 2 bases for J; bases not matched to a gene: 3. The CDR3 spans 14 residues. Looked up from germline, CDR1 is SGHNT and CDR2 is YYREEE (reference sequence). Combining the CDR3 with reference TRBV5-4 and TRBJ2-5 gives the whole variable domain ETGVTQSPTHLIKTRGQQVTLRCSSQSGHNTVSWYQQALGQGPQFIFQYYREEENGRGNFPPRFSGLQFPNYSSELNVNALELDDSALYLCASSYSGNQETQYFGPGTRLLVL.

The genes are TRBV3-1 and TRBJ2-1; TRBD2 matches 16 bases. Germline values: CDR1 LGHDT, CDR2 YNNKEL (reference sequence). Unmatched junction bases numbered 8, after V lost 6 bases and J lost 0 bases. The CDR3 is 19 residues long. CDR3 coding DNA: TGTGCCAGCAGGCTGGGGACTAGCGGGAGGGGGAGCTCCTACAATGAGCAGTTCTTC. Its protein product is CASRLGTSGRGSSYNEQFF.

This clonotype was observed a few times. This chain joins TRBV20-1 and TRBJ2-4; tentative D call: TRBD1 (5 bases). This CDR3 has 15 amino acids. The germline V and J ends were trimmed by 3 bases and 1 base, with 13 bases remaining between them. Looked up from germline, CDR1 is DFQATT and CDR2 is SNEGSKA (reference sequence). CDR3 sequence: CSASQTAMAKNIQYF. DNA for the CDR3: TGCAGTGCTAGTCAGACAGCTATGGCCAAAAACATTCAGTACTTC.

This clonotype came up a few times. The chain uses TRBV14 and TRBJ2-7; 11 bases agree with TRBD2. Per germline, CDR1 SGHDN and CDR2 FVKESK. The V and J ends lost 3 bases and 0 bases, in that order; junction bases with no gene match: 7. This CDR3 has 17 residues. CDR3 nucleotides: TGTGCCAGCAGCCATGGGACTAGCGGATTTTACTCCTACGAGCAGTACTTC. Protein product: CASSHGTSGFYSYEQYF.

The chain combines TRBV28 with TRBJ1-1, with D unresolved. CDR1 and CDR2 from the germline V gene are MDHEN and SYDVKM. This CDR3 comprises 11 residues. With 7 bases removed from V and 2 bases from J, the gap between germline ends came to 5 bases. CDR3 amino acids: CASNHNTEAFF. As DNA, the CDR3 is TGTGCCAGCAACCATAACACTGAAGCTTTCTTT.

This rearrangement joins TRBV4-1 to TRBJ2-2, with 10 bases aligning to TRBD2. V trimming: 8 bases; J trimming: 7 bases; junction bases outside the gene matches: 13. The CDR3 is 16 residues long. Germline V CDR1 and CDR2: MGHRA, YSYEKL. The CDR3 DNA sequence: TGCGCCAGCCAATCTATAGCGGGAGGCCTCAACGGGGAGCTGTTTTTT. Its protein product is CASQSIAGGLNGELFF.

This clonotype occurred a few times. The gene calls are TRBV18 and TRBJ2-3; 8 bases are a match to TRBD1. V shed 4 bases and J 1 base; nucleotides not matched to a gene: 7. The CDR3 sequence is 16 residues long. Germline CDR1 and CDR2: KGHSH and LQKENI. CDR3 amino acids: CASSLRTGSGTDTQYF. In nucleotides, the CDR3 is TGTGCCAGCTCACTACGGACAGGGTCTGGCACAGATACGCAGTATTTT.

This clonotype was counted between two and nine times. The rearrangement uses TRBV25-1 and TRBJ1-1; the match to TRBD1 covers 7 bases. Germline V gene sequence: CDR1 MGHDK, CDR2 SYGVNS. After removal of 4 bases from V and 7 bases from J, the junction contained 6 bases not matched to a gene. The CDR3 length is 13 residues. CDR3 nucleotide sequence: TGTGCCAGCAGTGCCCAGGGGGAGAGTGAAGCTTTCTTT. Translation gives CASSAQGESEAFF.

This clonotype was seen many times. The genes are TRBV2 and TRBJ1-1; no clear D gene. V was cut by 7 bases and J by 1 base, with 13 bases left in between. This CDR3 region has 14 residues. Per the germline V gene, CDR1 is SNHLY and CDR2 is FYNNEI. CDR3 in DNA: TGTGCCAGCACCTTAAGGACGGAGAACACTGAAGCTTTCTTT. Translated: CASTLRTENTEAFF.

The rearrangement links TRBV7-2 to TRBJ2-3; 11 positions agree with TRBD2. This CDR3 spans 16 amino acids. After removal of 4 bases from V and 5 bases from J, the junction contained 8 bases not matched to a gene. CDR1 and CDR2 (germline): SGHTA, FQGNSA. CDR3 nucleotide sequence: TGTGCCAGCAGCTCGCTAGCGGGAGGCCGGGAAGATACGCAGTATTTT. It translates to CASSSLAGGREDTQYF.

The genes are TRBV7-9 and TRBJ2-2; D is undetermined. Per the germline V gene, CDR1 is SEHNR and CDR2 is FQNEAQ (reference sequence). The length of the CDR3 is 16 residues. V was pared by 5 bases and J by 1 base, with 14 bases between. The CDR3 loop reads CASSPPNIGNTGELFF. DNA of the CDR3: TGTGCCAGCAGCCCTCCCAACATTGGGAACACCGGGGAGCTGTTTTTT.